One sample yielded the 20 T cell receptor beta chains listed below, sequenced in a study of blood T cells in healthy people across ages. It was with a sample-barcoded 5' primer and a J-beta primer mix that a second PCR of about 7 to 12 cycles was run. Using its own MiXCR run on the 5' RACE reads, TCRdb lists one record per CDR3 protein. The sample comprises roughly 410,000 distinct CDR3 sequences, approximately 51% of which are singletons, and 45% to 65% rests with the top ten. Sequencing was performed on blood. The source is a man aged 55 to 70 in good health.

This clonotype was counted only a few times. This chain connects TRBV27 to TRBJ2-7, with 7 nucleotides matching TRBD1. The J segment lost 7 bases and the V segment lost 1 base, leaving 10 bases of the junction unmatched. CDR3 length: 15 amino acids. Germline V gene data show CDR1 as MNHEY and CDR2 as SMNVEV (reference sequence). The CDR3 DNA reads as TGTGCCAGCAGTTTATGGTCCCAGGGGGTAGGGGAGCAGTACTTC. Protein: CASSLWSQGVGEQYF.

This clonotype was counted a few times. V usage is TRBV5-1 and J usage is TRBJ1-1; D may be TRBD1 (6 bases). CDR1 and CDR2 from the germline V gene are SGHRS and YFSETQ. V was trimmed by 4 bases and J by 1 base, leaving 11 bases between them. This CDR3 spans 14 amino acids. CDR3: CASSLQTGNTEAFF. Written as DNA, the CDR3 is TGCGCCAGCAGCCTCCAGACAGGGAACACTGAAGCTTTCTTT.

The V call is TRBV29-1, the J call TRBJ2-5; D is possibly TRBD2 (5 bases). Germline V gene lookup returns CDR1 SQVTM and CDR2 ANQGSEA. The CDR3 has 12 residues. The V end lost 3 bases, the J end lost 9 bases, and 14 bases lay between the germline ends. The CDR3, as DNA: TGCAGCGTTGACGTTCGGGTCGGGGCCCAGTACTTC. Translation gives CSVDVRVGAQYF.

The table lists this clonotype with a count of one. The rearrangement links TRBV12-3 or TRBV12-4 to TRBJ2-7; 9 positions agree with TRBD1. Trimming cost V 7 bases and J 1 base; bases outside gene matches: 5. The CDR3 has 14 amino acids. The CDR3 bases are TGTGCCAGCAACACGGACAGGGGATCCTACGAGCAGTACTTC. Translating it yields CASNTDRGSYEQYF.

This clonotype was observed many times. The chain recombines TRBV12-5 with TRBJ2-3; the D is unclear. This CDR3 spans 14 amino acids. Between the trimmed V and J ends, which lost 0 bases and 1 base, there was a span of 5 bases. Germline-derived CDR1 and CDR2 are LGHNT and FRNRAP. The CDR3 here is CASGLVRGTDTQYF. As DNA, the CDR3 is TGTGCTAGTGGTTTGGTACGTGGCACAGATACGCAGTATTTT.

The V gene is TRBV20-1, the J gene TRBJ2-1; D possibly corresponds to TRBD2 (5 bases). Trimming cost V 5 bases and J 7 bases, with 12 bases left between them. The CDR3 is 12 residues long. The V gene's germline CDR1 is DFQATT and CDR2 SNEGSKA (reference sequence). CDR3 coding DNA: TGCAGTGCTCCGGGGAAGCGGAATGAGCAGTTCTTC. Amino acid sequence: CSAPGKRNEQFF.

V and J are TRBV7-3 and TRBJ2-3; no firm D call. This CDR3 contains 15 residues. Germline CDR1 SGHTA, CDR2 FQGTGA. V shed 0 bases and J shed 1 base, with 8 bases lying between them. Written as DNA, the CDR3 is TGTGCCAGCAGCTTAACATCGGCTGGCACAGATACGCAGTATTTT. It translates to CASSLTSAGTDTQYF.

This clonotype was observed many times. The V call is TRBV7-2, the J call TRBJ2-7; D is unresolved. Trimming left V 5 bases short and J 2 bases short, with 13 bases between. The CDR3 runs 14 residues. CDR1 is SGHTA and CDR2 is FQGNSA in the germline V gene. The CDR3 protein is CASSQGRGAYEQYF. CDR3 bases: TGTGCCAGCAGCCAAGGGCGCGGCGCCTACGAGCAGTACTTC.

The chain carries TRBV25-1 and TRBJ2-2; 8 positions agree with TRBD1. This CDR3 comprises 17 residues. Germline loops: CDR1 MGHDK, CDR2 SYGVNS. V lost 2 bases, J lost 4 bases, and 9 bases stayed unmatched. The CDR3 DNA sequence: TGTGCCAGCAGTGAACAGGGGGCGCGGGATATCACCGGGGAGCTGTTTTTT. Protein sequence: CASSEQGARDITGELFF.

This clonotype was seen more than once but under ten times. The chain couples TRBV6-5 to TRBJ2-1; possible D gene TRBD1, 5 bases. V gave up 5 bases and J gave up 7 bases, with 15 bases separating them. CDR3 length: 14 amino acids. The germline V gene has CDR1 MNHEY and CDR2 SVGAGI. The CDR3 bases are TGTGCCAGCAGTAGACAGAGGCTTAGGAATGAGCAGTTCTTC. Protein: CASSRQRLRNEQFF.

The chain joins TRBV5-1 to TRBJ2-1, with 11 nucleotides matching TRBD2. The V and J ends lost 0 bases and 9 bases, in that order; junction bases with no gene match: 8. CDR1 is SGHRS, CDR2 YFSETQ, per germline. CDR3 length: 16 amino acids. CDR3 amino acids: CASSLGLSGRALEQFF. The CDR3 bases are TGCGCCAGCAGCTTGGGGCTTAGCGGGAGGGCCCTTGAGCAGTTCTTC.

This clonotype was seen a few times. The V call is TRBV12-3 or TRBV12-4, the J call TRBJ1-5, with D perhaps matching TRBD1 (6 bases). V was cut by 0 bases and J by 2 bases, with 8 bases left in between. This CDR3 is 15 amino acids long. CDR3 DNA sequence: TGTGCCAGCAGTTTAGCACAGGGAGGCAATCAGCCCCAGCATTTT. Translating it yields CASSLAQGGNQPQHF.

This chain links TRBV4-3 with TRBJ1-4; 8 bases agree with TRBD1. The CDR3 runs to 15 residues. V gave up 3 bases and J gave up 3 bases; unmatched junction bases: 3. Germline V lookup: CDR1 LGHNA, CDR2 YSLEER. The CDR3 is CASSHRTGPNEKLFF. CDR3 coding DNA: TGCGCCAGCAGCCACAGGACAGGGCCTAATGAAAAACTGTTTTTT.

V usage is TRBV6-1 and J usage is TRBJ2-2; 10 nucleotides align to TRBD1. V lost 2 bases, J lost 0 bases, and 6 bases stayed unmatched. CDR3 size: 18 residues. CDR1 MNHNS and CDR2 SASEGT come from the germline V gene. CDR3 in amino acids: CASSEWSTGGANTGELFF. The CDR3 DNA reads as TGTGCCAGCAGTGAATGGTCGACAGGGGGCGCGAACACCGGGGAGCTGTTTTTT.

The chain links TRBV5-1 to TRBJ2-3; D perhaps matches TRBD1 (6 bases). Per the germline V gene, CDR1 is SGHRS and CDR2 is YFSETQ. The length of the CDR3 is 15 residues. The V gene lost 2 bases and the J gene lost 6 bases, with 16 bases spanning the gap. The CDR3 region is CASSFRGTLGDTQYF. The CDR3 DNA is TGCGCCAGCAGCTTTCGTGGGACATTGGGGGATACGCAGTATTTT. Complete variable domain (other parts from reference TRBV5-1 and TRBJ2-3): KAGVTQTPRYLIKTRGQQVTLSCSPISGHRSVSWYQQTPGQGLQFLFEYFSETQRNKGNFPGRFSGRQFSNSRSEMNVSTLELGDSALYLCASSFRGTLGDTQYFGPGTRLTVL.

The sample holds a few counts of this clonotype. The J gene is TRBJ2-1, the V gene TRBV4-2, with TRBD2 matching 10 bases. V lost 4 bases to trimming and J lost 9 bases; unmatched junction nucleotides: 9. The CDR3 extends over 15 amino acids. CDR1 and CDR2 (germline): LGHNA, YNFKEQ. This CDR3 reads CASSPSSGSAAEQFF. The CDR3 nucleotides read TGTGCCAGCAGCCCATCTAGCGGGAGCGCGGCTGAGCAGTTCTTC.

This chain connects TRBV6-2 or TRBV6-3 to TRBJ1-2; D may be TRBD1 (5 bases). The V and J ends lost 5 bases and 4 bases respectively, with 17 bases between them. This CDR3 comprises 15 residues. Germline V gene sequence: CDR1 MNHEY, CDR2 SVGEGT. The CDR3 region is CASSPGRGISYGYTF. The CDR3 DNA follows: TGTGCCAGCAGTCCGGGACGGGGAATTAGCTATGGCTACACCTTC.

This clonotype was seen ten or more times. The genes are TRBV29-1 and TRBJ2-5, with 12 bases identical to TRBD2. The length of the CDR3 is 14 residues. The trim removed 6 bases at V and 5 bases at J, leaving 7 bases unmatched. Per the germline V gene, CDR1 is SQVTM and CDR2 is ANQGSEA. The CDR3 loop is CSVTTSGRSETQYF. CDR3 DNA: TGCAGCGTCACTACTAGCGGGAGGTCGGAGACCCAGTACTTC.

The V gene is TRBV20-1, the J gene TRBJ2-1, with 8 bases lining up with TRBD2. This CDR3 has 13 residues. V was clipped by 6 bases and J by 8 bases; unmatched bases: 9. In germline, CDR1 is DFQATT, CDR2 SNEGSKA (reference sequence). Here the CDR3 reads CSAKRGIEHEQFF. The CDR3 DNA sequence: TGCAGTGCCAAGCGGGGGATCGAACATGAGCAGTTCTTC.

The chain carries TRBV6-5 and TRBJ2-7; TRBD2 agrees at 7 bases. The V gene's germline CDR1 is MNHEY and CDR2 SVGAGI. The trim removed 6 bases at V and 2 bases at J, leaving 10 bases unmatched. This CDR3 comprises 15 residues. CDR3 in DNA: TGTGCCAGCAGGCCACCCGGGACTACAGCCTACGAGCAGTACTTC. It translates to CASRPPGTTAYEQYF.